These 20 T cell receptor beta chains originate from one sample sequenced in a study of cytotoxic CD8 clonotypes in ibrutinib-treated CLL. The method was immunoSEQ multiplex PCR; TCRdb's version includes in-frame clones alone and lacks a portion of them. The sample includes some 310,000 clones, almost 80% of them seen just once. The source material was PBMCs, sampled before ibrutinib treatment. The receptors here all came from a human donor with chronic lymphocytic leukemia.

The V gene is TRBV4-1, the J gene TRBJ2-7; weak D call: TRBD1 (6 bases). The CDR3 loop spans 18 amino acids. Trimming stripped 5 bases from V and 6 bases from J, with 29 bases between. Germline CDR1 MGHRA, CDR2 YSYEKL. CDR3 sequence (DNA): TGCGCCAGCAGCGCAATGCCTCCCAGGGGCAGGGATAAAGGCGAGCAGTACTTC. Translation gives CASSAMPPRGRDKGEQYF.

The rearrangement uses TRBV7-9 and TRBJ2-6; weak D call: TRBD2 (5 bases). The CDR3 loop spans 15 amino acids. The germline CDR1 and CDR2 sequences are SEHNR and FQNEAQ (reference sequence). V was pared by 6 bases and J by 4 bases, with 13 bases between. The chain's CDR3 is CASRMSGPGANVLTF. CDR3 nucleotide sequence: TGTGCCAGCAGGATGAGCGGCCCAGGGGCCAACGTCCTGACTTTC.

This clone occurred a few times. The gene calls are TRBV7-2 and TRBJ1-1, with TRBD1 matching 8 bases. Germline assignment: CDR1 SGHTA and CDR2 FQGNSA. V was clipped by 6 bases and J by 5 bases; unmatched bases: 11. There are 15 residues in the CDR3. The DNA for the CDR3 is TGTGCCAGCAGTTTAAAAGGACAGGGTTTTACTGAAGCTTTCTTT. It is translated as CASSLKGQGFTEAFF.

The chain is built from TRBV7-9 and TRBJ2-3, with 10 bases that match TRBD2. This CDR3 has 19 amino acids. V shed 5 bases and J 2 bases; nucleotides not matched to a gene: 16. Germline V gene data show CDR1 as SEHNR and CDR2 as FQNEAQ (reference sequence). The chain's CDR3 is CASSPSPGLAQPITDTQYF. In nucleotides, the CDR3 is TGTGCCAGCAGCCCCTCGCCGGGACTAGCGCAACCCATCACAGATACGCAGTATTTT.

The genes are TRBV5-1 and TRBJ2-5; 15 bases match TRBD2. Losses at the gene ends were 3 bases for V and 5 bases for J; bases not matched to a gene: 8. The CDR3 covers 17 residues. Germline V gene data show CDR1 as SGHRS and CDR2 as YFSETQ. CDR3 sequence: CASSSGLAGGPWETQYF. The CDR3, as DNA: TGCGCCAGCAGCTCCGGACTAGCGGGAGGGCCGTGGGAGACCCAGTACTTC.

This chain connects TRBV18 to TRBJ2-7; 7 bases agree with TRBD1. Germline CDR1 reads KGHSH; CDR2 reads LQKENI. Trimming took 2 bases from V and 5 from J; bases not matched to a gene: 6. CDR3 length: 14 residues. CDR3 bases: TGTGCCAGCTCACCAGGGACAGCCGACCACGAGCAGTACTTC. Its translation is CASSPGTADHEQYF.

J is TRBJ2-7 and V is TRBV19; 9 positions agree with TRBD1. With V trimmed by 7 bases and J by 5 bases, 12 bases remained unmatched. CDR1 is LNHDA and CDR2 is SQIVND in the germline V gene (reference sequence). This CDR3 spans 15 amino acids. CDR3 protein: CASTQEGQGGHEQYF. CDR3 coding DNA: TGTGCCAGTACCCAGGAGGGACAGGGAGGCCACGAGCAGTACTTC.

This clone was detected only a few times. The rearrangement joins TRBV14 to TRBJ1-1; D unresolved. Germline V gives CDR1 SGHDN, CDR2 FVKESK. V was trimmed by 5 bases and J by 1 base, leaving 11 bases between them. There are 14 residues in the CDR3. CDR3 nucleotide sequence: TGTGCCAGCAGCGAGGTTATGGGGAACACTGAAGCTTTCTTT. Residues: CASSEVMGNTEAFF.

V usage is TRBV12-5 and J usage is TRBJ2-1, with TRBD1 matching 9 bases. V dropped 2 bases and J dropped 1; count of bases not matched to a gene: 6. The CDR3 contains 17 residues. Looked up from germline, CDR1 is LGHNT and CDR2 is FRNRAP. The CDR3 region has the DNA TGTGCTAGTGGTTTGCCTCCGGGACAGGGTTCCTACAATGAGCAGTTCTTC. It specifies CASGLPPGQGSYNEQFF.

This clone occurred once. This chain connects TRBV18 to TRBJ2-7; D perhaps matches TRBD2 (6 bases). Germline lookup yields CDR1 KGHSH and CDR2 LQKENI. The CDR3 totals 12 residues. Between the trimmed V and J ends, which lost 6 bases and 5 bases, there was a span of 11 bases. CDR3 sequence (DNA): TGTGCCAGCTCCGGGAGTTCTAACGAGCAGTACTTC. This translates into CASSGSSNEQYF.

This clone was counted only a few times. The rearrangement uses TRBV12-1 and TRBJ2-2; the D call of TRBD1 is as the table states it, not checked on the DNA. TRBV12-1 is a pseudogene segment. This CDR3 spans 16 amino acids. As DNA, the CDR3 is TGTGCCAGCAGCCCTCGGGACAGTCACTCCACCGGGGAGCTGTTTTTT. Protein sequence: CASSPRDSHSTGELFF.

V gene TRBV6-5 combines with J gene TRBJ2-5, with 8 bases fitting TRBD2. CDR1 MNHEY and CDR2 SVGAGI come from the germline V gene. The V segment lost 7 bases and the J segment 5 bases; nucleotides outside the gene matches: 12. The CDR3 sequence is 15 residues long. The CDR3 bases are TGTGCCAGCAAACCAAGGACTAGCTTGGTCGAGACCCAGTACTTC. It specifies CASKPRTSLVETQYF.

This clone was observed a single time. The chain has TRBV4-3 and TRBJ2-7; no firm D call. Trimming took off 0 bases at V and 0 bases at J, with 9 bases between the two ends. Germline assignment: CDR1 LGHNA and CDR2 YSLEER. CDR3 length: 15 amino acids. The CDR3 nucleotides read TGCGCCAGCAGCCAAGATTGGAGAAGCTCCTACGAGCAGTACTTC. This sequence encodes CASSQDWRSSYEQYF.

V and J are TRBV25-1 and TRBJ1-2, with 8 bases fitting TRBD1. The CDR3 spans 18 residues. The trim removed 2 bases at V and 0 bases at J, leaving 11 bases unmatched. Germline CDR1 reads MGHDK; CDR2 reads SYGVNS. The CDR3 is CASSEIGGQDLTNYGYTF. DNA for the CDR3: TGTGCCAGCAGTGAAATTGGGGGACAGGACCTAACTAACTATGGCTACACCTTC.

The chain recombines TRBV5-4 with TRBJ1-2, with 12 bases fitting TRBD1. CDR1 is SGHNT, CDR2 YYREEE, per germline (reference sequence). Trimming removed 4 bases from V and 3 bases from J; junction bases left unmatched: 13. This CDR3 is 18 amino acids long. This CDR3 reads CASSPNPGTGGAHYGYTF. CDR3 in DNA: TGTGCCAGCAGCCCAAACCCCGGGACAGGGGGCGCCCACTATGGCTACACCTTC. Supplemented by reference TRBV5-4 and TRBJ1-2, the full variable domain reads ETGVTQSPTHLIKTRGQQVTLRCSSQSGHNTVSWYQQALGQGPQFIFQYYREEENGRGNFPPRFSGLQFPNYSSELNVNALELDDSALYLCASSPNPGTGGAHYGYTFGSGTRLTVV.

The rearrangement joins TRBV28 to TRBJ1-5; 7 nucleotides match TRBD1. CDR1 MDHEN and CDR2 SYDVKM come from the germline V gene. The V and J ends lost 4 bases and 2 bases, in that order; junction bases with no gene match: 5. The CDR3 is 15 amino acids. CDR3 sequence reads: CASSYRGSGNQPQHF. CDR3 bases: TGTGCCAGCAGTTACAGGGGAAGTGGCAATCAGCCCCAGCATTTT. Combining the CDR3 with reference TRBV28 and TRBJ1-5 gives the whole variable domain DVKVTQSSRYLVKRTGEKVFLECVQDMDHENMFWYRQDPGLGLRLIYFSYDVKMKEKGDIPEGYSVSREKKERFSLILESASTNQTSMYLCASSYRGSGNQPQHFGDGTRLSIL.

The chain links TRBV11-2 to TRBJ2-5; 10 bases match TRBD2. CDR1 and CDR2 (germline): SGHAT, FQNNGV. Trimming cost V 1 base and J 0 bases; bases outside gene matches: 5. This CDR3 has 17 amino acids. For the CDR3, the DNA is TGTGCCAGCAGCTTAGTCCGGACTAGCGGCTACCAAGAGACCCAGTACTTC. It specifies CASSLVRTSGYQETQYF.

The chain uses TRBV28 and TRBJ1-1; D is possibly TRBD1 (5 bases). The V gene lost 8 bases and the J gene lost 1 base, with 11 bases spanning the gap. The CDR3 is made up of 13 amino acids. From germline, CDR1 is MDHEN and CDR2 SYDVKM. CDR3 nucleotides: TGTGCCAGCGGGGGATGGGGGAACACTGAAGCTTTCTTT. Its translation is CASGGWGNTEAFF.

This clone has more than one count but fewer than ten. The gene calls are TRBV4-2 and TRBJ2-1; no firm D call. Germline V gene data show CDR1 as LGHNA and CDR2 as YNFKEQ. Trimming cost V 0 bases and J 2 bases, with 5 bases left between them. This CDR3 region has 14 residues. The CDR3 region has the DNA TGTGCCAGCAGCCAAGATGGGCCCTACAATGAGCAGTTCTTC. This gives the protein CASSQDGPYNEQFF.

Regarding this clone: A read error is likely, as this CDR3 ends without the conserved phenylalanine or tryptophan. It is unclear where the CDR3 begins or ends on the DNA, so no DNA is shown, and the CDR3 is as TCRdb lists it. CDR3 loop: CASSERTGSL. V is TRBV6-1 and J is TRBJ1-2; TRBD1 was called by the table and not checked on the DNA. Inclusive of both ends, the CDR3 amounts to 10 amino acids. The V gene's germline CDR1 is MNHNS and CDR2 SASEGT.